The rows below give T cell receptor beta chains drawn from one sample of a study of CD8 T cells in Susac syndrome. One entry per CDR3 protein results from TCRdb running MiXCR on the immunoSEQ multiplex PCR reads. Of about 180,000 distinct CDR3 sequences in the sample, roughly 92% were seen once. Sequenced input: CD4+ T cells from PBMCs. The receptors here all came from a human donor with multiple sclerosis. Each CDR3 is given with its conserved first and last residue. Each record gives: V gene, J gene, CDR3 length, clone size, D gene, CDR3 DNA, CDR3 protein. The D gene is left open where the match is weak. Size values are once, few and many counts, or a class for expanded clones, and some rows have none.

TRBV5-1	TRBJ2-1	16	-	TRBD2	TGCGCCAGCAGCTCCCCCGGACTAGCGGGCCACAATGAGCAGTTCTTC	CASSSPGLAGHNEQFF
TRBV6-2/TRBV6-3	TRBJ2-4	15	-	-	TGTGCCAGCAGTCCAAATCAGGGGCCCGCGGACATTCAGTACTTC	CASSPNQGPADIQYF
TRBV27	TRBJ1-2	17	-	-	TGTGCCAGCAGCCCCCAGGACGGGAGATTCGGTAGCTATGGCTACACCTTC	CASSPQDGRFGSYGYTF
TRBV19	TRBJ2-5	14	-	TRBD1	TGTGCCAGTAGTAAGGGACAGGGAGAAGAGACCCAGTACTTC	CASSKGQGEETQYF
TRBV5-1	TRBJ2-5	12	-	-	TGCGCCAGCAGCTTGTCGGAAGAGACCCAGTACTTC	CASSLSEETQYF
TRBV5-1	TRBJ1-6	15	-	-	TGCGCCAGCAGCTTGTCAGGGCCCCTAGATTCACCCCTCCACTTT	CASSLSGPLDSPLHF
TRBV6-1	TRBJ2-3	14	-	-	TGTGCCGCGCGGAGGATGCCAAGCACAGATACGCAGTATTTT	CAARRMPSTDTQYF
TRBV24-1	TRBJ1-2	15	once	-	TGTGCCACCAGTGATTCGTATGGGGGCCCCTATGGCTACACCTTC	CATSDSYGGPYGYTF
TRBV6-5	TRBJ1-2	15	-	TRBD1	TGTGCCAGCAGTTACGAGGGGGCGCAAGGGTATGGCTACACCTTC	CASSYEGAQGYGYTF
TRBV4-3	TRBJ2-3	15	-	TRBD2	TGCGCCAGCAGCCCAGGGAGCGGGAACATAGATACGCAGTATTTT	CASSPGSGNIDTQYF
TRBV10-3	TRBJ2-1	14	-	TRBD1	TGTGCCATCAAGGGGGACAGGTCCTACAATGAGCAGTTCTTC	CAIKGDRSYNEQFF
TRBV20-1	TRBJ1-2	14	-	-	TGCAGTGCTAGATCGCCAGGGGAGGACTATGGCTACACCTTC	CSARSPGEDYGYTF
TRBV7-2	TRBJ1-1	14	-	-	TGTGCCAGCAGCTTCGGGACAACAGACACTGAAGCTTTCTTT	CASSFGTTDTEAFF
TRBV30	TRBJ2-3	14	-	-	TGTGCCTGGAGAAGGGGCCCCGGTACAGATACGCAGTATTTT	CAWRRGPGTDTQYF
TRBV3-1	TRBJ2-7	16	-	TRBD2	TGTGCCAGCAGCCAAGAAACTAGCGGGAGTAGCTACGAGCAGTACTTC	CASSQETSGSSYEQYF
TRBV7-6	TRBJ1-1	13	-	-	TGTGCCAGCAGCAAGCAGGGTGACACTGAAGCTTTCTTT	CASSKQGDTEAFF
TRBV30	TRBJ2-2	15	-	-	TGTGCCTGGAGTGGCCCGGGCTCGTTTCTCGGGGAGCTGTTTTTT	CAWSGPGSFLGELFF
TRBV12-3/TRBV12-4	TRBJ1-2	13	-	TRBD1	TGTGCCAGCAGTCCGGGGACAGGGCGGGGCTACACCTTC	CASSPGTGRGYTF
TRBV7-3	TRBJ2-2	15	-	TRBD1	TGTGCCAGCAGCCGCCAGGGGGCAAAGACCGGGGAGCTGTTTTTT	CASSRQGAKTGELFF
TRBV18	TRBJ1-2	12	-	-	TGTGCCAGCTCACCCACGGATAGTGGCTACACCTTC	CASSPTDSGYTF
TRBV10-2	TRBJ2-5	13	once	TRBD2	TGCGCCAGCAGTCTAGCGGTAAAAGAGACCCAGTACTTC	CASSLAVKETQYF
TRBV6-1	TRBJ2-7	16	once	TRBD2	TGTGCCAGCAGCCGTGCCGGGACTAGCTCCGTGGGGGAGCAGTACTTC	CASSRAGTSSVGEQYF
TRBV5-3	TRBJ2-1	16	-	-	TGTGCCAGAAGATGGGGGCGGAGGCTAACTTACAATGAGCAGTTCTTC	CARRWGRRLTYNEQFF
TRBV18	TRBJ2-7	18	-	TRBD2	TGTGCCAGCTCACCACCGGAAGGTAGCGGGAGTCTTGGCTACGAGCAGTACTTC	CASSPPEGSGSLGYEQYF
TRBV5-1	TRBJ2-5	13	-	TRBD1	TGCGCCAGCAGGGACAGGGAGGAAGAGACCCAGTACTTC	CASRDREEETQYF
TRBV7-3	TRBJ1-2	13	-	TRBD1	TGTGCCAGCAGCTTAACCAGGGGGAATGGCTACACCTTC	CASSLTRGNGYTF
TRBV19	TRBJ2-1	16	-	TRBD2	TGTGCCAGTTCTCTTCCGGGACTAGCTGCCCACAATGAGCAGTTCTTC	CASSLPGLAAHNEQFF
TRBV2	TRBJ2-2	14	-	TRBD2	TGTGCCAGCGAAAGCGGGAGGGGAACCGGGGAGCTGTTTTTT	CASESGRGTGELFF
TRBV20-1	TRBJ2-7	15	once	-	TGCAGTGCGCCTCGGACACACGGGACTTTTTACGAGCAGTACTTC	CSAPRTHGTFYEQYF
TRBV19	TRBJ2-7	14	-	-	TGTGCCAGTAGTAAAGAGGGACGAGCCTACGAGCAGTACTTC	CASSKEGRAYEQYF
TRBV7-9	TRBJ2-5	14	-	-	TGTGCCAGCAGCTTAGGGGACTTCCAAGAGACCCAGTACTTC	CASSLGDFQETQYF
TRBV29-1	TRBJ2-5	17	-	TRBD2	TGCAGCGTCTTGATAATTAGCGGGAGGGCCAGGAGTGAGACCCAGTACTTC	CSVLIISGRARSETQYF
TRBV6-5	TRBJ2-2	15	-	-	TGTGCCAGCAGGGGGACTCAGAGCGTTGGCGGGGAGCTGTTTTTT	CASRGTQSVGGELFF
TRBV2	TRBJ1-2	21	-	TRBD1	TGTGCCAGCAATCGACGTCCGAACCTGGGACAGGCAAATGTCATTTCCTATGGCTACACCTTC	CASNRRPNLGQANVISYGYTF